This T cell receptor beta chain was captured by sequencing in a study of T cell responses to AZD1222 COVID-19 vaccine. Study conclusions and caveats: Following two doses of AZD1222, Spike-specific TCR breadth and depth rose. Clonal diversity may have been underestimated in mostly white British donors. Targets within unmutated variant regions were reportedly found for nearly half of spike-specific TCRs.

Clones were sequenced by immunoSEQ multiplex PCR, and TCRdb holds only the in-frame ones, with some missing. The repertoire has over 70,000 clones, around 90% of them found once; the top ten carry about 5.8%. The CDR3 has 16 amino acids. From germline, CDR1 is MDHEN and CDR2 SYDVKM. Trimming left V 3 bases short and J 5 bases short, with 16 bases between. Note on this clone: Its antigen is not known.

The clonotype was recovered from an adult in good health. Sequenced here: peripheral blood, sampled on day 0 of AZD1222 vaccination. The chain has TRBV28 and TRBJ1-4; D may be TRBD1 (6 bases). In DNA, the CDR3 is TGTGCCAGCAGTTTGTGGCTCGGGGGGCAGAATGAAAAACTGTTTTTT. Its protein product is CASSLWLGGQNEKLFF.